The 31 T cell receptor beta chains given below trace back to one sample, sequenced in a study of beta chain features in type 1 diabetes. The study reverse transcribed the entire isolated RNA, so it sequenced expressed TCRB transcripts. Here immunoSEQ multiplex PCR was the method, and the copy in TCRdb shows in-frame clones only, minus some. The sample contains a few hundred thousand clones, around 15% of which appear only once. Sequencing was done on a sample of central memory CD4+ T cells from blood. These receptor sequences come from a man aged 30 to 45 in good health.

V gene TRBV7-2 combines with J gene TRBJ1-1; 9 bases line up with TRBD1. Germline V CDR1 and CDR2: SGHTA, FQGNSA. This CDR3 contains 15 residues. V was pared by 4 bases and J by 3 bases, with 6 bases of the junction left unmatched. CDR3 sequence reads: CASSSQGARDTEAFF. In nucleotides, the CDR3 is TGTGCCAGCAGCTCACAGGGGGCACGGGACACTGAAGCTTTCTTT.

The rearrangement links TRBV5-1 to TRBJ2-7; 7 nucleotides line up with TRBD1. The junction had 11 bases not matched to a gene; V was cut back by 4 bases and J by 1 base. Per the germline V gene, CDR1 is SGHRS and CDR2 is YFSETQ. This CDR3 comprises 16 residues. This CDR3 reads CASSAPQGVESYEQYF. The CDR3 bases are TGCGCCAGCAGCGCACCCCAGGGGGTAGAATCCTACGAGCAGTACTTC.

This clone has only a few counts. The J gene is TRBJ2-3, the V gene TRBV5-6; tentative D call: TRBD2 (6 bases). Germline V gene sequence: CDR1 SGHDT, CDR2 YYEEEE. CDR3 length equals 15 residues. V was cut by 5 bases and J by 0 bases, with 13 bases left in between. CDR3 protein: CASSSIAASTDTQYF. DNA of the CDR3: TGTGCCAGCAGTTCAATAGCGGCTAGCACAGATACGCAGTATTTT.

This clone was detected a few times. The chain joins TRBV9 to TRBJ1-5; D is uncertain. Germline CDR1 SGDLS, CDR2 YYNGEE. V was shortened by 0 bases and J by 9 bases, with 7 bases between the two germline ends. CDR3 length: 12 amino acids. CDR3: CASSVEGGPQHF. The CDR3 region has the DNA TGTGCCAGCAGCGTAGAAGGTGGGCCCCAGCATTTT.

In this sample, this clone turned up a few times. This chain uses TRBV29-1 with TRBJ1-2, with D maybe TRBD1 (5 bases). The germline V and J ends were trimmed by 0 bases and 2 bases, with 10 bases remaining between them. Germline CDR1 reads SQVTM; CDR2 reads ANQGSEA. The CDR3 covers 14 residues. The CDR3 reads CSVEDHEGNYGYTF. CDR3 bases: TGCAGCGTTGAAGATCATGAGGGGAACTATGGCTACACCTTC.

The sample holds many counts of this clone. This sequence joins TRBV11-3 and TRBJ2-4; weak D call: TRBD2 (5 bases). V was cut by 5 bases and J by 10 bases, with 9 bases left in between. The CDR3 extends over 11 amino acids. CDR1 SGHNT and CDR2 YENEEA come from the germline V gene. CDR3 sequence (DNA): TGTGCCAGCAGCGCCACGGGGATTCAGTACTTC. Its protein product is CASSATGIQYF.

V gene TRBV7-9 combines with J gene TRBJ2-2, with D perhaps given as TRBD1 or TRBD2 (6 bases each). Trimming cost V 2 bases and J 6 bases, with 13 bases left between them. The germline CDR1 and CDR2 sequences are SEHNR and FQNEAQ (reference sequence). The CDR3 has 15 residues. CDR3 sequence (DNA): TGTGCCAGCAGCTTACCGGGGGCGCAAGCCGGGGAGCTGTTTTTT. Protein: CASSLPGAQAGELFF.

The rearrangement uses TRBV6-1 and TRBJ1-1; perhaps TRBD1 as D (5 bases). Trimming shortened V by 4 bases and J by 8 bases, and 11 bases separated the two germline ends. CDR3 length equals 12 residues. The germline gives CDR1 MNHNS, CDR2 SASEGT. The CDR3 DNA reads as TGTGCCAGCAGTGTTCGGGGACCCGAAGCTTTCTTT. Translating it yields CASSVRGPEAFF.

This clone showed up just a few times. The chain recombines TRBV19 with TRBJ2-5; 10 bases map to TRBD2. CDR1 LNHDA and CDR2 SQIVND come from the germline V gene (reference sequence). The CDR3 runs 18 residues. The V segment lost 7 bases and the J segment 1 base; nucleotides outside the gene matches: 15. CDR3 nucleotides: TGTGCCAGTACCCGTTCTAGCGGGAGAGTCGAGAGCCAAGAGACCCAGTACTTC. Protein: CASTRSSGRVESQETQYF.

This clone was detected many times. The chain is built from TRBV7-9 and TRBJ1-3; tentative D call: TRBD1 (6 bases). V lost 6 bases and J 0 bases, leaving 12 bases between the germline ends. CDR1 is SEHNR, CDR2 FQNEAQ, per germline (reference sequence). The CDR3 totals 15 residues. CDR3 in amino acids: CASSQTGSSGNTIYF. In DNA, the CDR3 is TGTGCCAGCAGTCAAACAGGGTCCTCTGGAAACACCATATATTTT.

V is TRBV5-4 and J is TRBJ2-6; 12 bases are shared with TRBD2. CDR1 is SGHNT, CDR2 YYREEE, per germline (reference sequence). CDR3 size: 19 residues. V dropped 0 bases and J dropped 4; count of bases not matched to a gene: 8. CDR3 region: CASSLALLAGGAGANVLTF. Written as DNA, the CDR3 is TGTGCCAGCAGCTTGGCTTTACTAGCGGGAGGAGCCGGGGCCAACGTCCTGACTTTC.

The chain recombines TRBV11-3 with TRBJ2-3; 8 nucleotides match TRBD2. Germline lookup yields CDR1 SGHNT and CDR2 YENEEA. This CDR3 contains 17 residues. Trimming removed 5 bases from V and 0 bases from J; junction bases left unmatched: 10. The CDR3 region is CASSPRASGPSTDTQYF. The CDR3 DNA sequence: TGTGCCAGCAGCCCTAGGGCTAGCGGGCCGAGCACAGATACGCAGTATTTT. The full variable domain, with the rest looked up from reference TRBV11-3 and TRBJ2-3, is EAGVVQSPRYKIIEKKQPVAFWCNPISGHNTLYWYLQNLGQGPELLIRYENEEAVDDSQLPKDRFSAERLKGVDSTLKIQPAELGDSAVYLCASSPRASGPSTDTQYFGPGTRLTVL.

The rearrangement links TRBV30 to TRBJ1-1; no definite D call. Germline V gene sequence: CDR1 GTSNPN, CDR2 SVGIG (reference sequence). The V end was cut by 1 base, the J end by 7 bases, with 7 bases between. The CDR3 runs to 11 residues. Here the CDR3 reads CAWSAALEAFF. As DNA, the CDR3 is TGTGCCTGGAGTGCCGCCCTTGAAGCTTTCTTT.

The table lists this clone with a few counts. The rearrangement links TRBV27 to TRBJ1-5, with D possibly being TRBD1 (6 bases). The length of the CDR3 is 13 residues. With 5 bases removed from V and 11 bases from J, the gap between germline ends came to 16 bases. Germline-derived CDR1 and CDR2 are MNHEY and SMNVEV (reference sequence). CDR3 sequence (DNA): TGTGCCAGCAGTACGACAGGTCTTATGGCCCAGCATTTT. Its translation is CASSTTGLMAQHF.

This clone has only a few counts. The CDR3 region has the DNA TGTGCCAGCAGTAAAACCTACGAGCAGTACTTC. Protein: CASSKTYEQYF. V usage is TRBV25-1 and J usage is TRBJ2-7, with unresolved D. Germline CDR1 is MGHDK and CDR2 is SYGVNS. Between the trimmed V and J ends, which lost 5 bases and 2 bases, there was a span of 4 bases. This CDR3 contains 11 residues.

The chain joins TRBV4-1 to TRBJ1-4, with D perhaps matching TRBD1 (5 bases). CDR3 length: 14 residues. Trimming stripped 1 base from V and 7 bases from J, with 10 bases between. CDR1 MGHRA and CDR2 YSYEKL come from the germline V gene. The CDR3 DNA reads as TGCGCCAGCAGCCAAGTAGGGACGGCTGAAAAACTGTTTTTT. This gives the protein CASSQVGTAEKLFF.

This chain uses TRBV4-1 with TRBJ1-4; no clear D. The germline gives CDR1 MGHRA, CDR2 YSYEKL. V was pared by 0 bases and J by 8 bases, with 19 bases between. The CDR3 spans 17 residues. Written as DNA, the CDR3 is TGCGCCAGCAGCCAAGATCTAAATTCGGCCTCCTGGGAAAAACTGTTTTTT. As protein: CASSQDLNSASWEKLFF.

In DNA form, the CDR3 reads TGTGCCAGCAGTTTATCCTCGGGACAGGGCTCCCCACTGGATACGCAGTATTTT. Protein sequence: CASSLSSGQGSPLDTQYF. The V and J genes are TRBV27 and TRBJ2-3; 9 positions agree with TRBD1. Trimming cost V 0 bases and J 6 bases; bases outside gene matches: 13. The CDR3 extends over 18 amino acids. In germline, CDR1 is MNHEY, CDR2 SMNVEV (reference sequence).

V and J are TRBV6-6 and TRBJ2-5; TRBD2 aligns across 7 bases. The CDR3 spans 13 residues. The germline CDR1 and CDR2 sequences are MNHNY and SVGAGI (reference sequence). The V segment lost 6 bases and the J segment 9 bases; nucleotides outside the gene matches: 10. CDR3 in DNA: TGTGCCAGCAGGGTCCATGGGGAGGGAGCCCAGTACTTC. Translating it yields CASRVHGEGAQYF.

The chain has TRBV11-3 and TRBJ2-1, with TRBD2 matching over 8 bases. Germline-derived CDR1 and CDR2 are SGHNT and YENEEA. The junction had 6 bases not matched to a gene; V was cut back by 4 bases and J by 7 bases. CDR3 length: 14 residues. CDR3 DNA: TGTGCCAGCAGCTCCATCCGCGGGAGGAATGAGCAGTTCTTC. Protein product: CASSSIRGRNEQFF. Looking up the rest from reference TRBV11-3 and TRBJ2-1 gives the full variable domain: EAGVVQSPRYKIIEKKQPVAFWCNPISGHNTLYWYLQNLGQGPELLIRYENEEAVDDSQLPKDRFSAERLKGVDSTLKIQPAELGDSAVYLCASSSIRGRNEQFFGPGTRLTVL.

This clone has more than one count but fewer than ten. This rearrangement joins TRBV6-6 to TRBJ2-1, with 11 bases identical to TRBD2. The J segment lost 0 bases and the V segment lost 5 bases, leaving 3 bases of the junction unmatched. The CDR3 length is 16 residues. Germline values: CDR1 MNHNY, CDR2 SVGAGI (reference sequence). As DNA, the CDR3 is TGTGCCAGCAGTGGGGGACTAGCGGCCTCCTACAATGAGCAGTTCTTC. It encodes CASSGGLAASYNEQFF.

Concerning this clone: A much larger clone is a single base away; this may be a read error. Different DNA sequences within this sample yield the same CDR3. This chain connects TRBV11-2 to TRBJ1-1, with unresolved D. Germline CDR1 reads SGHAT; CDR2 reads FQNNGV. There are 12 residues in the CDR3. V lost 3 bases and J 2 bases, leaving 4 bases between the germline ends. As DNA, the CDR3 is TGTGCCAGCAGCTTCCGTAACACTGAAGCTTTCTTT. This encodes CASSFRNTEAFF. Based on the CDR3 plus reference TRBV11-2 and TRBJ1-1, the full variable domain is EAGVAQSPRYKIIEKRQSVAFWCNPISGHATLYWYQQILGQGPKLLIQFQNNGVVDDSQLPKDRFSAERLKGVDSTLKIQPAKLEDSAVYLCASSFRNTEAFFGQGTRLTVV.

The rearrangement joins TRBV7-3 to TRBJ1-2, with D perhaps TRBD1 (5 bases). CDR1 is SGHTA, CDR2 FQGTGA, per germline. Trimming pared 5 bases from V and 7 bases from J, leaving 14 bases between. CDR3 size: 13 residues. The CDR3 sequence: CASSAFRESGYTF. The CDR3, as DNA: TGTGCCAGCAGCGCATTCAGGGAGTCTGGCTACACCTTC.

J is TRBJ2-1 and V is TRBV9, with TRBD2 matching over 11 bases. Germline V CDR1 and CDR2: SGDLS, YYNGEE. Trimming took 3 bases from V and 8 from J; bases not matched to a gene: 7. This CDR3 is built from 15 residues. CDR3 amino acids: CASSASGGRFHEQFF. CDR3 nucleotides: TGTGCCAGCAGCGCTAGCGGGGGGCGTTTCCATGAGCAGTTCTTC.

The table lists this clone with a few counts. The chain couples TRBV5-8 to TRBJ2-6; either TRBD1 or TRBD2 may fit D (5 bases each). Trimming shortened V by 4 bases and J by 0 bases, and 20 bases separated the two germline ends. CDR3 length: 19 amino acids. CDR1 is SGHTS, CDR2 YDEGEE, per germline. CDR3 residues: CASSPKLVRGYSGANVLTF. CDR3 nucleotide sequence: TGTGCCAGCAGCCCTAAATTGGTGAGGGGATACTCTGGGGCCAACGTCCTGACTTTC.

This clone was picked up a small number of times. V usage is TRBV10-3 and J usage is TRBJ1-1; 7 positions match TRBD1. CDR1 and CDR2 from the germline V gene are ENHRY and SYGVKD. The ends lost 2 bases at V and 7 bases at J; junction bases unmatched: 1. This CDR3 is built from 12 residues. The CDR3 DNA is TGTGCCATCAGTGAGCGGGACAGTGAAGCTTTCTTT. Translated: CAISERDSEAFF.

This chain joins TRBV18 and TRBJ2-5; D might be TRBD1 (5 bases). The J call may be wrong; the DNA end is better matched by TRBJ2-7. The germline gives CDR1 KGHSH, CDR2 LQKENI. This CDR3 region has 13 residues. CDR3 in amino acids: CASSAQGSYEQYF. As DNA, the CDR3 is TGTGCCAGCTCGGCGCAGGGTTCATACGAGCAGTACTTC.

The rearrangement links TRBV6-1 to TRBJ2-7, with 7 bases aligning to TRBD1. Unmatched junction bases numbered 2, after V lost 5 bases and J lost 4 bases. The CDR3 length is 12 residues. CDR1 is MNHNS and CDR2 is SASEGT in the germline V gene. In DNA form, the CDR3 reads TGTGCCAGCAGTCCGGACAGGTACGAGCAGTACTTC. Translating gives CASSPDRYEQYF.

The chain joins TRBV11-3 to TRBJ2-2; TRBD2 matches 10 bases. After removal of 4 bases from V and 1 base from J, the junction contained 3 bases not matched to a gene. The CDR3 has 16 residues. CDR1 is SGHNT and CDR2 is YENEEA in the germline V gene. CDR3 protein: CASSSGLAVNTGELFF. The CDR3 bases are TGTGCCAGCAGCTCCGGACTAGCGGTGAACACCGGGGAGCTGTTTTTT. The whole variable domain, filled in from reference TRBV11-3 and TRBJ2-2, reads EAGVVQSPRYKIIEKKQPVAFWCNPISGHNTLYWYLQNLGQGPELLIRYENEEAVDDSQLPKDRFSAERLKGVDSTLKIQPAELGDSAVYLCASSSGLAVNTGELFFGEGSRLTVL.

There are a few counts of this clone. CDR3 nucleotide sequence: TGTGCCAGCAGTTACGACGGGGAGCAGTTCTTC. Amino acids: CASSYDGEQFF. The gene calls are TRBV6-6 and TRBJ2-1; no reliable D call. Trimming took 2 bases from V and 10 from J, leaving 6 bases between them. The CDR3 length is 11 residues. Germline CDR1 reads MNHNY; CDR2 reads SVGAGI (reference sequence).

This clone occurred a few times. The V and J genes are TRBV30 and TRBJ1-2; a weak D match, TRBD1 (5 bases). This CDR3 contains 13 residues. Germline V lookup: CDR1 GTSNPN, CDR2 SVGIG (reference sequence). V lost 0 bases, J lost 6 bases, and 11 bases lay in between. The CDR3 bases are TGTGCCTGGAGTGTACCAGGGCGAGATGGCTACACCTTC. Amino acid sequence: CAWSVPGRDGYTF.